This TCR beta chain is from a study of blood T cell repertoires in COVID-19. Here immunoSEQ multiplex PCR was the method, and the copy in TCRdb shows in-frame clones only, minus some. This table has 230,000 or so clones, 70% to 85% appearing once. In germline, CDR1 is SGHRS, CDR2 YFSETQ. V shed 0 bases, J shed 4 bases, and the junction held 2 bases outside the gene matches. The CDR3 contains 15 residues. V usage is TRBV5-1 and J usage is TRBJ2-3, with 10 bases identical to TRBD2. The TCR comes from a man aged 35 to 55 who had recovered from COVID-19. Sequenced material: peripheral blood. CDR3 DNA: TGCGCCAGCAGCTTGGTCGGGACTAGCGCAGATACGCAGTATTTT. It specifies CASSLVGTSADTQYF.